These 26 T cell receptor beta chains share one sample of origin, sequenced in a study of technical replicates of blood from a handful of donors. The data were produced by immunoSEQ multiplex PCR, yet TCRdb's version contains in-frame clones alone and is incomplete. The repertoire consists of about 56,000 clones, with about 94% occurring once and the leading ten covering 4.2%. The sample comprised PBMCs. The receptors come from a human donor in good health. Some clones in this sample may be carry-over from other donors' samples.

The chain joins TRBV5-1 to TRBJ2-3, with D unresolved. V shed 4 bases and J shed 2 bases, with 17 bases lying between them. In germline, CDR1 is SGHRS, CDR2 YFSETQ. The CDR3 extends over 16 amino acids. In nucleotides, the CDR3 is TGCGCCAGCAGCGCTGGCAACACCATCACCACAGATACGCAGTATTTT. Translated: CASSAGNTITTDTQYF. Based on the CDR3 plus reference TRBV5-1 and TRBJ2-3, the full variable domain is KAGVTQTPRYLIKTRGQQVTLSCSPISGHRSVSWYQQTPGQGLQFLFEYFSETQRNKGNFPGRFSGRQFSNSRSEMNVSTLELGDSALYLCASSAGNTITTDTQYFGPGTRLTVL.

The rearrangement links TRBV27 to TRBJ2-6; 10 bases are shared with TRBD1. CDR3 length equals 19 residues. The junction had 12 bases not matched to a gene; V was cut back by 6 bases and J by 1 base. Germline CDR1 and CDR2: MNHEY and SMNVEV (reference sequence). CDR3 region: CASRIRGDRGLSGANVLTF. CDR3 nucleotides: TGTGCCAGCAGAATACGAGGGGACAGGGGATTGTCTGGGGCCAACGTCCTGACTTTC.

V is TRBV6-5 and J is TRBJ2-2; TRBD1 matches 9 bases. Trimming at V came to 6 bases and at J to 5 bases, leaving 7 bases not matched to a gene. Germline CDR1 MNHEY, CDR2 SVGAGI. The CDR3 loop spans 15 amino acids. CDR3 sequence (DNA): TGTGCCAGCAGGCAACAGGGGGCTCGAACCGGGGAGCTGTTTTTT. This encodes CASRQQGARTGELFF.

J is TRBJ2-5 and V is TRBV4-2, with TRBD2 identical over 11 bases. Per the germline V gene, CDR1 is LGHNA and CDR2 is YNFKEQ. This CDR3 is 15 amino acids long. V dropped 4 bases and J dropped 6; count of bases not matched to a gene: 7. The CDR3 region has the DNA TGTGCCAGCAGCCCTGATAGCGGGGGGGTGAAGACCCAGTACTTC. Encoded protein: CASSPDSGGVKTQYF.

The genes are TRBV7-9 and TRBJ2-7; tentatively, D is TRBD2 (7 bases). The CDR3 is 14 amino acids. V was trimmed by 5 bases and J by 4 bases, leaving 15 bases between them. CDR1 is SEHNR, CDR2 FQNEAQ, per germline (reference sequence). CDR3 bases: TGTGCCAGCAGCCCCGAGGGGGGGCCGTACGAGCAGTACTTC. This gives the protein CASSPEGGPYEQYF.

The V call is TRBV4-2, the J call TRBJ1-2; TRBD1 is a possible D gene (5 bases). Germline V gene sequence: CDR1 LGHNA, CDR2 YNFKEQ. Trimming shortened V by 4 bases and J by 3 bases, and 12 bases separated the two germline ends. This CDR3 is built from 14 residues. The CDR3 DNA reads TGTGCCAGCAGCCCCACGGGGGGTGACTATGGCTACACCTTC. It specifies CASSPTGGDYGYTF.

The rearrangement uses TRBV11-2 and TRBJ2-7; a weak D match, TRBD1 (6 bases). CDR3 length: 16 amino acids. Germline CDR1 and CDR2: SGHAT and FQNNGV. Deletions cut 4 bases from V and 4 bases from J, with 20 bases between. The CDR3 sequence is CASSYPIRGQKYEQYF. Written as DNA, the CDR3 is TGTGCCAGCAGCTACCCTATACGTGGACAGAAGTACGAGCAGTACTTC.

The chain recombines TRBV29-1 with TRBJ1-1, with a weak D call TRBD1 (6 bases). CDR1 is SQVTM, CDR2 ANQGSEA, per germline. Trimming shortened V by 6 bases and J by 1 base, and 9 bases separated the two germline ends. CDR3 size: 12 residues. CDR3: CSVRTENTEAFF. The CDR3 nucleotides are TGCAGCGTAAGGACAGAGAACACTGAAGCTTTCTTT. Full variable domain (remainder filled in from reference TRBV29-1 and TRBJ1-1): SAVISQKPSRDICQRGTSLTIQCQVDSQVTMMFWYRQQPGQSLTLIATANQGSEATYESGFVIDKFPISRPNLTFSTLTVSNMSPEDSSIYLCSVRTENTEAFFGQGTRLTVV.

This clone was detected only a few times. The V gene is TRBV30, the J gene TRBJ1-1, with TRBD1 identical over 9 bases. Germline CDR1 and CDR2: GTSNPN and SVGIG (reference sequence). The V gene end was trimmed by 2 bases and the J gene end by 8 bases; junction bases not matched to a gene: 3. This CDR3 has 12 residues. The chain's CDR3 is CAWSSGTGEAFF. The CDR3 nucleotides read TGTGCCTGGAGTTCCGGGACAGGGGAAGCTTTCTTT.

This clone has just a few counts. CDR3 sequence: CATTRSGSYEQYF. In DNA, the CDR3 is TGTGCCACCACTCGGTCGGGATCCTACGAGCAGTACTTC. The rearrangement uses TRBV6-1 and TRBJ2-7; TRBD2 might be the D (5 bases). Looked up from germline, CDR1 is MNHNS and CDR2 is SASEGT. V lost 10 bases and J lost 1, with 14 bases in between. CDR3 size: 13 residues.

The CDR3 spells CASSFGAGMGDQPQHF. CDR3 nucleotide sequence: TGTGCCAGCAGCTTTGGGGCTGGGATGGGCGATCAGCCCCAGCATTTT. The chain combines TRBV7-4 with TRBJ1-5; D is perhaps TRBD1 (5 bases). The V gene's germline CDR1 is SGHVT and CDR2 SQSDAQ. V lost 3 bases and J 5 bases, leaving 17 bases between the germline ends. The CDR3 is made up of 16 amino acids.

In DNA form, the CDR3 reads TGTGCCAGCTCACCAGAAGGCAGGGTTAGCACAGATACGCAGTATTTT. It codes for CASSPEGRVSTDTQYF. The chain has TRBV18 and TRBJ2-3; D possibly corresponds to TRBD1 (5 bases). Germline V gene lookup returns CDR1 KGHSH and CDR2 LQKENI. This CDR3 region has 16 residues. The germline V and J ends were trimmed by 2 bases and 0 bases, with 12 bases remaining between them.

The V call is TRBV6-5, the J call TRBJ2-3; possible D gene TRBD2, 6 bases. Per germline, CDR1 MNHEY and CDR2 SVGAGI. Deletions cut 0 bases from V and 11 bases from J, with 12 bases between. The CDR3 is 13 residues long. The CDR3 bases are TGTGCCAGCAGTTACTCGACAGCGGGTATGCAGTATTTT. Encoded protein: CASSYSTAGMQYF.

The gene calls are TRBV19 and TRBJ2-1; 9 nucleotides match TRBD2. Per germline, CDR1 LNHDA and CDR2 SQIVND (reference sequence). There are 16 residues in the CDR3. V dropped 3 bases and J dropped 12; count of bases not matched to a gene: 15. The CDR3 region is CASSISTGTSNFRQFF. As DNA, the CDR3 is TGTGCCAGTAGTATCTCGACCGGGACTAGCAATTTTAGGCAGTTCTTC.

The chain uses TRBV6-1 and TRBJ1-4; 7 bases map to TRBD1. CDR1 is MNHNS and CDR2 is SASEGT in the germline V gene. The CDR3 extends over 14 amino acids. V lost 6 bases and J lost 8; bases outside the gene matches: 9. CDR3 nucleotide sequence: TGTGCCAGCAGAACCGGACAGGTTTGGGAAAAACTGTTTTTT. This sequence encodes CASRTGQVWEKLFF.

The chain has TRBV27 and TRBJ1-1; TRBD1 agrees at 8 bases. This CDR3 is built from 14 residues. The germline V gene encodes CDR1 MNHEY and CDR2 SMNVEV (reference sequence). Trimming removed 6 bases from V and 4 bases from J; junction bases left unmatched: 7. CDR3 coding DNA: TGTGCCAGCAGCCCAGGGGGCTCGGTCACTGAAGCTTTCTTT. It is translated as CASSPGGSVTEAFF.

The chain recombines TRBV30 with TRBJ2-1; D is perhaps TRBD2 (5 bases). The CDR3 contains 14 residues. Germline CDR1 is GTSNPN and CDR2 is SVGIG (reference sequence). The V and J ends lost 3 bases and 0 bases respectively, with 9 bases between them. The CDR3 sequence: CAWSRTSSYNEQFF. The CDR3 DNA sequence: TGTGCCTGGAGCCGAACTAGCTCCTACAATGAGCAGTTCTTC.

This rearrangement joins TRBV2 to TRBJ1-5, with TRBD1 matching 10 bases. Germline V lookup: CDR1 SNHLY, CDR2 FYNNEI. With 6 bases clipped from V and 7 bases from J, the junction kept 6 bases outside the gene matches. There are 14 residues in the CDR3. CDR3 DNA: TGTGCCAGCAGCGGGACAGGGGAAGGGCAGCCCCAGCATTTT. It translates to CASSGTGEGQPQHF.

This clone was found once. The chain links TRBV12-5 to TRBJ1-2; D remains unclear. V lost 2 bases and J lost 4, with 8 bases in between. CDR3 length: 13 residues. The V gene's germline CDR1 is LGHNT and CDR2 FRNRAP. The CDR3 sequence: CASGLLPPYGYTF. The CDR3 bases are TGTGCTAGTGGTTTGCTCCCCCCCTATGGCTACACCTTC.

The chain combines TRBV5-1 with TRBJ2-3; possible D gene TRBD1, 5 bases. Trimming took 1 base from V and 0 from J, leaving 9 bases between them. The CDR3 length is 15 residues. Germline V gives CDR1 SGHRS, CDR2 YFSETQ. CDR3 region: CASSLPQGSTDTQYF. CDR3 DNA sequence: TGCGCCAGCAGCTTGCCCCAGGGCAGCACAGATACGCAGTATTTT. The whole variable domain, filled in from reference TRBV5-1 and TRBJ2-3, reads KAGVTQTPRYLIKTRGQQVTLSCSPISGHRSVSWYQQTPGQGLQFLFEYFSETQRNKGNFPGRFSGRQFSNSRSEMNVSTLELGDSALYLCASSLPQGSTDTQYFGPGTRLTVL.

The V gene is TRBV9, the J gene TRBJ2-5; 14 bases are a match to TRBD2. Germline-derived CDR1 and CDR2 are SGDLS and YYNGEE. J lost 3 bases, V lost 3 bases, and 4 bases had no gene match. There are 16 residues in the CDR3. In DNA form, the CDR3 reads TGTGCCAGCAGCGCAGGGACTAGCGGGAGAAAAGAGACCCAGTACTTC. This codes for CASSAGTSGRKETQYF. Combining the CDR3 with reference TRBV9 and TRBJ2-5 gives the whole variable domain DSGVTQTPKHLITATGQRVTLRCSPRSGDLSVYWYQQSLDQGLQFLIQYYNGEERAKGNILERFSAQQFPDLHSELNLSSLELGDSALYFCASSAGTSGRKETQYFGPGTRLLVL.

The J gene is TRBJ2-7, the V gene TRBV7-2; D ambiguous. The CDR3 is 15 amino acids. The germline V and J ends were trimmed by 4 bases and 0 bases, with 13 bases remaining between them. Germline CDR1 SGHTA, CDR2 FQGNSA. The CDR3 nucleotides are TGTGCCAGCAGCTACGCCGGGTACCCCTCCTACGAGCAGTACTTC. Protein: CASSYAGYPSYEQYF.

This clone was seen a few times. This sequence joins TRBV4-1 and TRBJ2-1; 7 nucleotides agree with TRBD1. Germline lookup yields CDR1 MGHRA and CDR2 YSYEKL. CDR3 size: 20 residues. With 1 base clipped from V and 3 bases from J, the junction kept 18 bases outside the gene matches. DNA for the CDR3: TGCGCCAGCAGCCAAGGTAGTGCTCGTCTTAGGGACAGATACTACAATGAGCAGTTCTTC. Translating it yields CASSQGSARLRDRYYNEQFF.

The V call is TRBV25-1, the J call TRBJ2-2, with unresolved D. The V end lost 4 bases, the J end lost 4 bases, and 7 bases lay between the germline ends. There are 13 residues in the CDR3. The germline CDR1 and CDR2 sequences are MGHDK and SYGVNS. The CDR3 nucleotides read TGTGCCAGCAGTGGATACGTCACCGGGGAGCTGTTTTTT. This encodes CASSGYVTGELFF.

This clone was seen once. The chain couples TRBV5-1 to TRBJ1-1, with unresolved D. Trimming pared 3 bases from V and 2 bases from J, leaving 14 bases between. The CDR3 is 15 residues long. Germline lookup yields CDR1 SGHRS and CDR2 YFSETQ. In nucleotides, the CDR3 is TGCGCCAGCAGCTCCGCTGCCCCGGGAAACACTGAAGCTTTCTTT. Protein sequence: CASSSAAPGNTEAFF.

The CDR3 is CASSRAGVVSEQYF. CDR3 coding DNA: TGTGCCAGCAGTAGAGCGGGAGTGGTGAGTGAGCAGTACTTC. This chain links TRBV6-5 with TRBJ2-7; 8 nucleotides line up with TRBD2. Germline trimming cut 5 bases from V and 7 bases from J; bases unmatched to any gene: 10. Germline V gives CDR1 MNHEY, CDR2 SVGAGI. The CDR3 covers 14 residues.